This T cell receptor (beta chain) is from a study of cytomegalovirus exposure and HLA in healthy donors. Vbeta (60) and Jbeta (13) primers were used in the PCR. TCRdb's table, derived via immunoSEQ multiplex PCR, lists solely in-frame clones and lacks some. The sample includes roughly 54,000 clones, approximately 82% of them seen just once. CDR3 size: 16 residues. V was pared by 9 bases and J by 3 bases, with 21 bases between. Germline V gene lookup returns CDR1 LNHDA and CDR2 SQIVND (reference sequence). The sequenced sample was PBMCs. V is TRBV19 and J is TRBJ1-5; no clear D gene. This TCR came from a man aged 50 to 59 in good health and CMV-seronegative. The CDR3 bases are TGTGCCAGCATCGGAAGAACAGTCCTCTCCAATCAGCCCCAGCATTTT. Translating it yields CASIGRTVLSNQPQHF.